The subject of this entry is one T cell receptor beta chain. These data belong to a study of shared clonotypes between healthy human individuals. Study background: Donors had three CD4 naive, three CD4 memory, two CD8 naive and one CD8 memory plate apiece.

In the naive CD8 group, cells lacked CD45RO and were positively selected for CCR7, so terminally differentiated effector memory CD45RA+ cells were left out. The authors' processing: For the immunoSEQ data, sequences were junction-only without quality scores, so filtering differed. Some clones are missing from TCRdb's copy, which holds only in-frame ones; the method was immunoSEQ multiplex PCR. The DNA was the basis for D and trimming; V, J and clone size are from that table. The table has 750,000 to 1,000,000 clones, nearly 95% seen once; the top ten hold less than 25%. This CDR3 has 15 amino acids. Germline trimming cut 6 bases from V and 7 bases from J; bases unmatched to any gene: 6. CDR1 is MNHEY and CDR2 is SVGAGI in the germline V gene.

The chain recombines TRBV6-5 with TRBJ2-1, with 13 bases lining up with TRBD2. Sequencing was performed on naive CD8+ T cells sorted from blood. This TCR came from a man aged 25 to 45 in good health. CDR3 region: CASSRTGLAGNEQFF. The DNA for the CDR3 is TGTGCCAGCAGCCGCACGGGACTAGCGGGGAATGAGCAGTTCTTC.